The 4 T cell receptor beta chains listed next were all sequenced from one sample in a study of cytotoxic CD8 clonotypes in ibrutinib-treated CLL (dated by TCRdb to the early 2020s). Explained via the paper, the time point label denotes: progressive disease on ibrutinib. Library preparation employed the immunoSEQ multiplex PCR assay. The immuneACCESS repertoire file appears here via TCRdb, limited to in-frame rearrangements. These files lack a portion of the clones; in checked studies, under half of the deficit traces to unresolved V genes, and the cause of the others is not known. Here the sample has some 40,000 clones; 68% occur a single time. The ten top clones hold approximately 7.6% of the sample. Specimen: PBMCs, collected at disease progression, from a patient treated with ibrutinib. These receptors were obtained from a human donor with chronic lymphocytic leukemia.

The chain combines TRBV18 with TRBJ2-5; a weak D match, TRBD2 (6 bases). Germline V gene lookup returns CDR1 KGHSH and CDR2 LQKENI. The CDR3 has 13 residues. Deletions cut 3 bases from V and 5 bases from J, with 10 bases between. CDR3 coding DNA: TGTGCCAGCTCACCGAATGGGGGGGAGACCCAGTACTTC. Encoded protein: CASSPNGGETQYF.

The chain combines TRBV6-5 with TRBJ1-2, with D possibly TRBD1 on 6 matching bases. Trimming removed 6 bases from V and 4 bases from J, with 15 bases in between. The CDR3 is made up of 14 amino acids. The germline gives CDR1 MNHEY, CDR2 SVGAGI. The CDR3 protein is CASSPDRSPYGYTF. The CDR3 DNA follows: TGTGCCAGCAGCCCCGACAGGAGCCCCTATGGCTACACCTTC.

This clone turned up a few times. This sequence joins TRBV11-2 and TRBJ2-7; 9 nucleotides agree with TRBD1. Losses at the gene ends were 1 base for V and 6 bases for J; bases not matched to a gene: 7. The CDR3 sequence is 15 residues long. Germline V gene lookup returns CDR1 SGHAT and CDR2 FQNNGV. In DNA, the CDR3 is TGTGCCAGCAGCTTAGCTGGGGACAGGGACGCCGAGCAGTACTTC. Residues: CASSLAGDRDAEQYF.

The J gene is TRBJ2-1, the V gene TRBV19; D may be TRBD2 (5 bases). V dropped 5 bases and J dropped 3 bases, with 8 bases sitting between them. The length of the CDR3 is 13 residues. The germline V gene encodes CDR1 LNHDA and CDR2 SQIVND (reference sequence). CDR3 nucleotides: TGTGCCAGTAGTCCCCGGGACTACAATGAGCAGTTCTTC. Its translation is CASSPRDYNEQFF.